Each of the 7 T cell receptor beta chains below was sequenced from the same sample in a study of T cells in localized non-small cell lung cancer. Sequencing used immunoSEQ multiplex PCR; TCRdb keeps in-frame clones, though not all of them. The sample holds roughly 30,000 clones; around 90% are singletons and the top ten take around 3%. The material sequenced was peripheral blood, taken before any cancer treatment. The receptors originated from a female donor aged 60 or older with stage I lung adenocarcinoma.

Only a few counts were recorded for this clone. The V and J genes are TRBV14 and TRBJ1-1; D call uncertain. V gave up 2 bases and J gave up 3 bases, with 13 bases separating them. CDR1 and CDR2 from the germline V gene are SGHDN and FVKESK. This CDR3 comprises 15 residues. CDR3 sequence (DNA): TGTGCCAGCAGCCAACAAAGTGGGTCAGACACTGAAGCTTTCTTT. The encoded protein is CASSQQSGSDTEAFF.

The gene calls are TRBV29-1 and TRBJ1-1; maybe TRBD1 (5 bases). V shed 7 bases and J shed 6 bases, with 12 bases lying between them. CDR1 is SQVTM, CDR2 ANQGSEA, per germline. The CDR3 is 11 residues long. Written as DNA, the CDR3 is TGCAGCGCCACGGAGGGGCCTGAAGCTTTCTTT. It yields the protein CSATEGPEAFF.

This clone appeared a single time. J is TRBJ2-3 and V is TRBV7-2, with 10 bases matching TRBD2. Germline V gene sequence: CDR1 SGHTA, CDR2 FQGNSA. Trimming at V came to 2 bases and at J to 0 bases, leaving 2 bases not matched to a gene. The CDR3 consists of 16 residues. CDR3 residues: CASSLKTSGSTDTQYF. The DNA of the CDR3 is TGTGCCAGCAGCTTAAAGACTAGCGGGAGCACAGATACGCAGTATTTT.

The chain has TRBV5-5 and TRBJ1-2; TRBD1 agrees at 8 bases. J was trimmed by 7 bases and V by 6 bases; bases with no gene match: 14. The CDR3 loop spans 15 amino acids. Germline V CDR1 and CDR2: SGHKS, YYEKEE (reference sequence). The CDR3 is CASTSLAGQGFGYTF. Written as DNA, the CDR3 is TGTGCCAGCACCTCCTTGGCAGGACAGGGATTTGGCTACACCTTC.

The CDR3 region is CAWTAGGLYGYTF. CDR3 in DNA: TGTGCCTGGACCGCAGGGGGCCTCTATGGCTACACCTTC. The genes are TRBV30 and TRBJ1-2; 8 bases are shared with TRBD1. This CDR3 has 13 amino acids. Germline V gives CDR1 GTSNPN, CDR2 SVGIG (reference sequence). Trimming cost V 4 bases and J 4 bases; bases outside gene matches: 5.

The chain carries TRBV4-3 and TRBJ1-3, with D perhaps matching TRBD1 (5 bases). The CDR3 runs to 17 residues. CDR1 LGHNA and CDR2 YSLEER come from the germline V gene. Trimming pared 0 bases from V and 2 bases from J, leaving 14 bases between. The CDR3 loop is CASSQDARGGAGNTIYF. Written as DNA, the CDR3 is TGCGCCAGCAGCCAAGATGCTCGAGGAGGGGCTGGAAACACCATATATTTT.

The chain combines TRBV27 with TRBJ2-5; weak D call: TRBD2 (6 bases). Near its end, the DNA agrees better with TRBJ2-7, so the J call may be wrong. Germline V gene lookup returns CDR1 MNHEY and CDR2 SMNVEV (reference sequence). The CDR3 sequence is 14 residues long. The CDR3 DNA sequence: TGTGCCAGTACGGGGGTGAGGGGTAGGTACGAGCAGTACTTC. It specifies CASTGVRGRYEQYF.